This T cell receptor beta chain appears in the sequencing data of a study of T cell changes during pregnancy in multiple sclerosis. Clones were read by immunoSEQ multiplex PCR, and TCRdb kept only the in-frame ones, dropping some. Of approximately 60,000 clones listed, approximately 87% are singletons. The V end lost 4 bases, the J end lost 2 bases, and 8 bases lay between the germline ends. Per germline, CDR1 MNHEY and CDR2 SVGAGI. This CDR3 is 14 amino acids long. The rearrangement links TRBV6-5 to TRBJ2-2, with D possibly TRBD2 on 6 matching bases. Sequenced sample: peripheral blood from another person, used as feeder cells. The receptor's source is a human donor whose cells served as feeder cells for cultures in a pregnancy study. Here the CDR3 DNA reads TGTGCCAGCAGTTCTGGGACTAACACCGGGGAGCTGTTTTTT. Protein product: CASSSGTNTGELFF.